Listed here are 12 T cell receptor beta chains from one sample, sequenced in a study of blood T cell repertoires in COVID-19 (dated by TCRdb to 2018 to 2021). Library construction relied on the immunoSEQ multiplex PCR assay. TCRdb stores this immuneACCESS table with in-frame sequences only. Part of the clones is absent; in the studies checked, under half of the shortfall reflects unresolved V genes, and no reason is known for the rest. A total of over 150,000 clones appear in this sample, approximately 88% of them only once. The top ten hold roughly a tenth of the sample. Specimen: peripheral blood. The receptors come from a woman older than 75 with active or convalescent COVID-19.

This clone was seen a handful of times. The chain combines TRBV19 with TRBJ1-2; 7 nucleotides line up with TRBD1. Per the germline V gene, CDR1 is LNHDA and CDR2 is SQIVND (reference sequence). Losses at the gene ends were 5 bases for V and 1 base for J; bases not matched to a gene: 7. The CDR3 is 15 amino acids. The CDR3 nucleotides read TGTGCCAGTAGTCTGGGGACAGCAATTAACTATGGCTACACCTTC. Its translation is CASSLGTAINYGYTF.

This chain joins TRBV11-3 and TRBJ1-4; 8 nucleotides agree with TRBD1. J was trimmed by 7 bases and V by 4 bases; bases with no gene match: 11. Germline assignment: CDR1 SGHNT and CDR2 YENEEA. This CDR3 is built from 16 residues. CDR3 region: CASSSTWDRPPEKLFF. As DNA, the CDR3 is TGTGCCAGCAGCTCCACTTGGGACAGGCCGCCTGAAAAACTGTTTTTT.

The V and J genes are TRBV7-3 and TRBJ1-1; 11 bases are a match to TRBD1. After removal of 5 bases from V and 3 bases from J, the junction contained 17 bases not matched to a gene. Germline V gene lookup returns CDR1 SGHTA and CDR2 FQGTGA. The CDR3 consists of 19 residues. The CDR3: CASSLLPGTGGRRDTEAFF. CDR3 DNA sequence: TGTGCCAGCAGCCTACTGCCCGGGACAGGGGGTCGGAGGGACACTGAAGCTTTCTTT.

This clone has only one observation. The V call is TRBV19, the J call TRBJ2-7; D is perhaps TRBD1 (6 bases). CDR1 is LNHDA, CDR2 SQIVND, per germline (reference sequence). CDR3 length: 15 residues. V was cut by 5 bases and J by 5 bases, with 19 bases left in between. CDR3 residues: CASSHNNLQGNEQYF. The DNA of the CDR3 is TGTGCCAGTAGTCATAATAACTTACAGGGAAACGAGCAGTACTTC.

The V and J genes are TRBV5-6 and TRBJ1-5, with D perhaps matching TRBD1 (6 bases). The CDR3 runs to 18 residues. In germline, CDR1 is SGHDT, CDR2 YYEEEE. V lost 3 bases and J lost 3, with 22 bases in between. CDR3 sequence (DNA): TGTGCCAGCAGCTCATCCAATACCCCGACAGGCTACAATCAGCCCCAGCATTTT. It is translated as CASSSSNTPTGYNQPQHF.

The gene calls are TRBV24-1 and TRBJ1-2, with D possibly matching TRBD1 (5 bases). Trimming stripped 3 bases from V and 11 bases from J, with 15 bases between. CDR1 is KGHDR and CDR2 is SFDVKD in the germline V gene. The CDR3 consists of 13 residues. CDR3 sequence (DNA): TGTGCCACCAGTGATGGTACCGCCCGGGGGTACACCTTC. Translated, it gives CATSDGTARGYTF.

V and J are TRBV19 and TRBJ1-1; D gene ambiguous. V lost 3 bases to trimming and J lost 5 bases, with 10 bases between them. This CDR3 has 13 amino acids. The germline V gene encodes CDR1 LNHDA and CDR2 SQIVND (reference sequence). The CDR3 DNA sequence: TGTGCCAGTAGTATCCAGATATGGACTGAAGCTTTCTTT. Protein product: CASSIQIWTEAFF.

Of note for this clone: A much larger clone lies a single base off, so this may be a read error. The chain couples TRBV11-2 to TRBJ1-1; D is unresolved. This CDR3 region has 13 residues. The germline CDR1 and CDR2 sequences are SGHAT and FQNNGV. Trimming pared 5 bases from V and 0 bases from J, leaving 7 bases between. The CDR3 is CASSINLNTEAFF. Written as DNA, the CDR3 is TGTGCCAGCAGCATAAATTTGAACACTGAAGCTTTCTTT.

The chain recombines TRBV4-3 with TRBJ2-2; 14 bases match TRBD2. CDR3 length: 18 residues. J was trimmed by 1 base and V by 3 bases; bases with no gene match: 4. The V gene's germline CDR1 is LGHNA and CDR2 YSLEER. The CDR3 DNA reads TGCGCCAGCAGCCAGCGGACTAGCGGGGGGATGAACACCGGGGAGCTGTTTTTT. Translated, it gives CASSQRTSGGMNTGELFF.

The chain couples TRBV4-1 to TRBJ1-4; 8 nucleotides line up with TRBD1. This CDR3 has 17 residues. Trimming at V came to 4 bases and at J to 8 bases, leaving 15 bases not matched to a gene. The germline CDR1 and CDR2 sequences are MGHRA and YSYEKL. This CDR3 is CASSPDGRDRPLEKLFF. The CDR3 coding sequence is TGCGCCAGCAGCCCAGACGGGCGGGACAGGCCGTTGGAAAAACTGTTTTTT.

CDR3 protein: CASNAGTLGLNQPQHF. For the CDR3, the DNA is TGCGCCAGCAATGCCGGGACACTTGGCCTCAATCAGCCCCAGCATTTT. The chain combines TRBV10-2 with TRBJ1-5, with D perhaps matching TRBD1 (6 bases). The germline V and J ends were trimmed by 7 bases and 3 bases, with 19 bases remaining between them. The CDR3 length is 16 residues. CDR1 and CDR2 (germline): WSHSY, SAAADI.

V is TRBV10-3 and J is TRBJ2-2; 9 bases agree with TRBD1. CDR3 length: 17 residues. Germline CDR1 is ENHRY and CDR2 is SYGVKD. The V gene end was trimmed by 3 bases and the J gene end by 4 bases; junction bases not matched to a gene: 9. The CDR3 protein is CAISDSGTGLSTGELFF. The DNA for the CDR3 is TGTGCCATCAGTGATTCTGGGACAGGGTTGAGCACCGGGGAGCTGTTTTTT.